Listed below are T cell receptor beta chains from one sample, sequenced in a study of neoadjuvant anti-PD-1 for oral cavity cancer. Using immunoSEQ multiplex PCR, the repertoire was profiled, and TCRdb retains in-frame clones only, with some absent. The sample holds roughly 9,600 clones, over 65% seen once. This sample comprised PBMCs, obtained after nivolumab (anti-PD-1) treatment. Receptors were obtained from a person between 35 and 79 years old with oral cavity squamous cell carcinoma. Each CDR3 is given with its conserved first and last residue. D genes are given only for firm matches. Size is stated for part of the rows, as once, few or many counts, or as a class when the clone is expanded.

CDR3 protein,CDR3 DNA,V gene,J gene,clone size,D gene
CASSTLLAGGQRVGDEQFF,TGTGCCAGCAGCACACTACTAGCGGGGGGGCAAAGAGTTGGTGATGAGCAGTTCTTC,TRBV7-8,TRBJ2-1,.,TRBD2
CASSLGGFNQPQHF,TGTGCCAGCAGCCTGGGGGGGTTCAATCAGCCCCAGCATTTT,TRBV7-2,TRBJ1-5,.,.
CASSPQTGIYKQYF,TGTGCCAGTAGTCCCCAGACTGGAATCTACAAGCAGTACTTC,TRBV19,TRBJ2-7,once,.
CASKKRRNTGELFF,TGTGCCAGCAAGAAGCGGAGGAACACCGGGGAGCTGTTTTTT,TRBV6-1,TRBJ2-2,.,.
CASSQIPSGGAWEQFF,TGCGCCAGCAGCCAGATCCCTAGCGGGGGGGCCTGGGAGCAGTTCTTC,TRBV4-1,TRBJ2-1,once,TRBD2
CATCWGGNQPQHF,TGTGCCACGTGCTGGGGGGGGAATCAGCCCCAGCATTTT,TRBV6-1,TRBJ1-5,.,.
CASSERGLSNSPLHF,TGTGCCAGCAGTGAAAGGGGGCTATCTAATTCACCCCTCCACTTT,TRBV25-1,TRBJ1-6,once,TRBD1
CASSPGTSETYEQYF,TGTGCCAGCAGCCCCGGGACTAGCGAAACCTACGAGCAGTACTTC,TRBV7-2,TRBJ2-7,.,TRBD2
CSVEAIRLGEQYF,TGCAGCGTTGAAGCGATCCGTCTGGGCGAGCAGTACTTC,TRBV29-1,TRBJ2-7,.,.
CSVRDGPGGYTF,TGCAGCGTACGAGACGGTCCGGGGGGCTACACCTTC,TRBV29-1,TRBJ1-2,.,.
CASRGQGHEQYF,TGTGCCAGCAGGGGACAGGGACACGAGCAGTACTTC,TRBV28,TRBJ2-7,few,TRBD1